Listed below are T cell receptor beta chains from one sample, sequenced in a study of regulatory T cells in long-lasting Graves disease. From the multiplex PCR reads, TCRdb called clonotypes with MiXCR, one entry per CDR3 protein. The data hold roughly 320,000 distinct CDR3 sequences, with 15% to 20% observed a single time. The same data also contributed to another study, on T cells in Graves' hyperthyroidism and ophthalmopathy.

The sequenced sample was peripheral blood mononuclear cells (PBMCs), obtained at new diagnosis, from a patient treated with antithyroid drugs. The receptor set was obtained from a man in his forties or fifties with Graves disease. The CDR3 runs from the conserved cysteine through the conserved F or W. The D gene is left open where the match is weak. Size values are once, few and many counts, or a class for expanded clones, and some rows have none.

j_gene | d_gene | abundance | v_gene | CDR3nt | CDR3aa
TRBJ1-3 | TRBD1 | few | TRBV2 | TGTGCCAGCAGGAGAGGGGGACAGCGGAACACCATATATTTT | CASRRGGQRNTIYF
TRBJ2-7 | . | . | TRBV11-1 | TGTGCCAGCAGCTCAGGCCTCGAGGACGAGCAGTACTTC | CASSSGLEDEQYF
TRBJ2-5 | TRBD1 | few | TRBV19 | TGTGCCAGTAGTTCCGACAGGGGACCCCAAGAGACCCAGTACTTC | CASSSDRGPQETQYF
TRBJ1-2 | . | few | TRBV7-9 | TGTGCCAGCGCCGAAGACCCCCTCCGGGGCGGCTACACCTTC | CASAEDPLRGGYTF
TRBJ2-3 | TRBD2 | . | TRBV29-1 | TGCAGCGCCGCGGGGGTCCAAGGAGATACGCAGTATTTT | CSAAGVQGDTQYF
TRBJ2-7 | TRBD1 | . | TRBV12-5 | TGTGCTAGTGGCCCGGGACAGCTCTCCTACGAGCAGTACTTC | CASGPGQLSYEQYF
TRBJ2-1 | TRBD1 | many | TRBV27 | TGTGCCAGCAGTTTATCGGCAGTCTCCAGGGGGCGTTACAATGAGCAGTTCTTC | CASSLSAVSRGRYNEQFF
TRBJ2-5 | . | . | TRBV9 | TGTGCCAGCAGCGTACTCTCTGCCCCCGCGGGTAGGACCCAGTACTTC | CASSVLSAPAGRTQYF
TRBJ1-6 | . | . | TRBV7-3 | TGTGCCAGCAGCTTGGACATCCCATTAAGCTCCTATAATTCACCCCTCCACTTT | CASSLDIPLSSYNSPLHF
TRBJ2-7 | TRBD1 | many | TRBV28 | TGTGCCAGCAGTTTACCAAGCAGGGGGCTCCCGTCCTACGAGCAGTACTTC | CASSLPSRGLPSYEQYF
TRBJ1-1 | TRBD1 | . | TRBV18 | TGTGCCAGCTCACGACAGGGAATAATGAAGGGGAAAGAAGCTTTCTTT | CASSRQGIMKGKEAFF
TRBJ1-4 | . | . | TRBV24-1 | TGTGCCACCAGTGACCCGACCGCAGATGGTGAAAAACTGTTTTTT | CATSDPTADGEKLFF
TRBJ2-7 | . | many | TRBV28 | TGTGCCAGCACCCAAGGCGGGGTATCGACCTACGAGCAGTACTTC | CASTQGGVSTYEQYF
TRBJ2-1 | TRBD2 | . | TRBV7-9 | TGTGCCAGCAGCGAAGTAGCGGGGGCTTACAATGAGCAGTTCTTC | CASSEVAGAYNEQFF
TRBJ1-3 | . | many | TRBV4-2 | TGTGCCAGCAGCCAAGCTCAGACTGGAAACACCATATATTTT | CASSQAQTGNTIYF
TRBJ2-7 | . | few | TRBV5-6 | TGTGCCAGCAGCTTACTCTACCCAGGGTACGAGCAGTACTTC | CASSLLYPGYEQYF
TRBJ2-7 | TRBD2 | many | TRBV6-2/TRBV6-3 | TGTGCCAGCAGTTACGGCTCCGCGGGGGTCAGCGAGCAGTACTTC | CASSYGSAGVSEQYF
TRBJ2-6 | . | few | TRBV19 | TGTGCCAGTAGAGGCAGAACCTCTGGGGCCAACGTCCTGACTTTC | CASRGRTSGANVLTF
TRBJ2-7 | TRBD2 | many | TRBV28 | TGTGCCAGCAGTTCGGTGGTCCGGTCCTGGGAGGGCTACGAGCAGTACTTC | CASSSVVRSWEGYEQYF
TRBJ2-3 | TRBD2 | . | TRBV2 | TGTGCCAGCACGAGGACTAGCGGGGGGGGCACAGATACGCAGTATTTT | CASTRTSGGGTDTQYF